One and the same sample provided the 18 T cell receptor beta chains below, sequenced in a study of cytomegalovirus exposure and HLA in healthy donors. PCR amplification relied on 60 Vbeta primers (plus 13 Jbeta primers). The data were produced by immunoSEQ multiplex PCR, yet TCRdb's version contains in-frame clones alone and is incomplete. Here the sample spans a few hundred thousand clones, approximately 85% being singletons. Sequenced material: PBMCs. These receptors all come from a woman aged 40 to 55 in good health and CMV-seropositive.

The gene calls are TRBV7-9 and TRBJ2-1, with 9 bases fitting TRBD1. The junction had 7 bases not matched to a gene; V was cut back by 4 bases and J by 6 bases. The CDR3 has 15 amino acids. The V gene's germline CDR1 is SEHNR and CDR2 FQNEAQ (reference sequence). The CDR3 spells CASSSGQGTGNEQFF. The CDR3 DNA reads TGTGCCAGCAGCTCCGGACAGGGGACGGGCAATGAGCAGTTCTTC.

The gene calls are TRBV18 and TRBJ2-7; D perhaps matches TRBD1 (5 bases). Germline CDR1 is KGHSH and CDR2 is LQKENI. The CDR3 spans 14 residues. V was clipped by 0 bases and J by 2 bases, with 8 bases between them. This chain's CDR3 is CASSPPDRPYEQYF. CDR3 nucleotide sequence: TGTGCCAGCTCACCACCCGACAGACCCTACGAGCAGTACTTC.

This chain connects TRBV18 to TRBJ2-1, with 9 bases aligning to TRBD2. V lost 4 bases, J lost 5 bases, and 3 bases stayed unmatched. The CDR3 consists of 14 residues. Germline V gives CDR1 KGHSH, CDR2 LQKENI. CDR3 DNA: TGTGCCAGCTCACGGTCTAGCGGGAACAATGAGCAGTTCTTC. This encodes CASSRSSGNNEQFF. The variable domain in full, with the rest retrieved from reference TRBV18 and TRBJ2-1, is NAGVMQNPRHLVRRRGQEARLRCSPMKGHSHVYWYRQLPEEGLKFMVYLQKENIIDESGMPKERFSAEFPKEGPSILRIQQVVRGDSAAYFCASSRSSGNNEQFFGPGTRLTVL.

The chain's CDR3 is CASSEPTGQLGEAFF. CDR3 DNA: TGCGCCAGCAGTGAGCCTACGGGACAGTTGGGTGAAGCTTTCTTT. V gene TRBV10-2 combines with J gene TRBJ1-1; 7 bases match TRBD1. This CDR3 region has 15 residues. The ends lost 2 bases at V and 7 bases at J; junction bases unmatched: 10. Looked up from germline, CDR1 is WSHSY and CDR2 is SAAADI.

This clone occurred once. V usage is TRBV30 and J usage is TRBJ2-1; 10 positions agree with TRBD1. Trimming removed 4 bases from V and 6 bases from J; junction bases left unmatched: 6. Looked up from germline, CDR1 is GTSNPN and CDR2 is SVGIG (reference sequence). This CDR3 contains 14 residues. This CDR3 reads CAWTWDRGSNEQFF. The CDR3 DNA reads TGTGCCTGGACGTGGGACAGGGGTTCCAATGAGCAGTTCTTC. Based on the CDR3 plus reference TRBV30 and TRBJ2-1, the full variable domain is SQTIHQWPATLVQPVGSPLSLECTVEGTSNPNLYWYRQAAGRGLQLLFYSVGIGQISSEVPQNLSASRPQDRQFILSSKKLLLSDSGFYLCAWTWDRGSNEQFFGPGTRLTVL.

This sequence joins TRBV20-1 and TRBJ2-3; D is unresolved. Trimming removed 4 bases at V and 4 bases at J, with 3 bases between. Germline V lookup: CDR1 DFQATT, CDR2 SNEGSKA (reference sequence). The length of the CDR3 is 10 residues. The CDR3: CSATSDTQYF. Here the CDR3 DNA reads TGCAGTGCTACGTCAGATACGCAGTATTTT.

This clone was seen a few times. This sequence joins TRBV4-2 and TRBJ1-4; 11 bases are shared with TRBD1. Trimming removed 4 bases from V and 12 bases from J; junction bases left unmatched: 10. CDR1 and CDR2 from the germline V gene are LGHNA and YNFKEQ. The CDR3 sequence is 15 residues long. The CDR3 nucleotides are TGTGCCAGCAGCCTAACCGGACAGGGGGCAGAGGAACTGTTTTTT. The encoded protein is CASSLTGQGAEELFF.

This sequence joins TRBV19 and TRBJ2-1; 8 bases align to TRBD2. V lost 10 bases and J lost 0; bases outside the gene matches: 17. Germline CDR1 LNHDA, CDR2 SQIVND (reference sequence). This CDR3 is 18 amino acids long. The CDR3 DNA reads as TGTGCCACCAAAGAGTGGGCTAGCGGGTCCTCCTCCTACAATGAGCAGTTCTTC. This codes for CATKEWASGSSSYNEQFF.

The chain carries TRBV18 and TRBJ2-5; TRBD1 is a possible D gene (5 bases). The germline V gene encodes CDR1 KGHSH and CDR2 LQKENI. Trimming pared 4 bases from V and 2 bases from J, leaving 8 bases between. The CDR3 has 13 residues. The CDR3, as DNA: TGTGCCAGCTCACGCGGACAACAAGAGACCCAGTACTTC. This gives the protein CASSRGQQETQYF.

The count of this clone is one. The J gene is TRBJ2-4, the V gene TRBV27; D not resolved. Germline assignment: CDR1 MNHEY and CDR2 SMNVEV (reference sequence). The V end was cut by 4 bases, the J end by 6 bases, with 10 bases between. The CDR3 is 13 amino acids. For the CDR3, the DNA is TGTGCCAGCAGTTACGGTCCGGTAAACATTCAGTACTTC. Translation gives CASSYGPVNIQYF.

The chain combines TRBV11-2 with TRBJ2-7; 8 bases fit TRBD1. Germline V gives CDR1 SGHAT, CDR2 FQNNGV. J was trimmed by 8 bases and V by 0 bases; bases with no gene match: 9. This CDR3 spans 15 amino acids. The CDR3 DNA sequence: TGTGCCAGCAGCTTAGATCAGGGGGCAGGTGGCAAGCAGTACTTC. Amino acid sequence: CASSLDQGAGGKQYF. The full variable domain, with the rest looked up from reference TRBV11-2 and TRBJ2-7, is EAGVAQSPRYKIIEKRQSVAFWCNPISGHATLYWYQQILGQGPKLLIQFQNNGVVDDSQLPKDRFSAERLKGVDSTLKIQPAKLEDSAVYLCASSLDQGAGGKQYFGPGTRLTVT.

The J gene is TRBJ2-4, the V gene TRBV6-1; maybe TRBD1 (5 bases). The CDR3 covers 15 residues. Germline CDR1 is MNHNS and CDR2 is SASEGT. The ends were cut back, 5 bases at V and 0 bases at J, with 11 bases in the middle. The chain's CDR3 is CASSPQELAKNIQYF. The CDR3 region has the DNA TGTGCCAGCAGTCCACAGGAATTAGCCAAAAACATTCAGTACTTC.

The CDR3 reads CASSQDRDTSSYEQYF. The CDR3 DNA is TGCGCCAGCAGCCAAGACCGGGACACCTCCTCCTACGAGCAGTACTTC. The J gene is TRBJ2-7, the V gene TRBV4-3, with a weak D call TRBD1 (6 bases). This CDR3 has 16 residues. Germline V gene lookup returns CDR1 LGHNA and CDR2 YSLEER. The V end lost 0 bases, the J end lost 0 bases, and 12 bases lay between the germline ends.

The CDR3, as DNA: TGTGCTAGTGGTTTCGGACTGGGTAAAGCTTTCTTT. Translated, it gives CASGFGLGKAFF. V and J are TRBV12-5 and TRBJ1-1; D ambiguous. Trimming stripped 3 bases from V and 9 bases from J, with 11 bases between. In germline, CDR1 is LGHNT, CDR2 FRNRAP. The CDR3 contains 12 residues.

CDR3 in DNA: TGTGCCAGCTGGGACAGGGGCACTGAAGCTTTCTTT. Its protein is CASWDRGTEAFF. The chain employs TRBV28 and TRBJ1-1, with 10 bases fitting TRBD1. Looked up from germline, CDR1 is MDHEN and CDR2 is SYDVKM. Trimming at V came to 8 bases and at J to 4 bases, leaving 1 base not matched to a gene. This CDR3 has 12 residues.

The chain uses TRBV19 and TRBJ2-5; D possibly corresponds to TRBD1 (5 bases). The germline V gene encodes CDR1 LNHDA and CDR2 SQIVND (reference sequence). V was shortened by 4 bases and J by 5 bases, with 11 bases between the two germline ends. This CDR3 comprises 13 residues. The CDR3 region is CASSTTGTETQYF. CDR3 in DNA: TGTGCCAGTAGTACCACAGGTACTGAGACCCAGTACTTC.

The J gene is TRBJ2-5, the V gene TRBV27, with D perhaps matching TRBD2 (5 bases). This CDR3 region has 14 residues. In germline, CDR1 is MNHEY, CDR2 SMNVEV (reference sequence). V lost 3 bases to trimming and J lost 5 bases, with 13 bases between them. The CDR3 region is CASSFGLEGETQYF. The CDR3 DNA is TGTGCCAGCAGTTTTGGTCTAGAGGGTGAGACCCAGTACTTC.

This chain links TRBV2 with TRBJ2-7; TRBD2 is a possible D gene (7 bases). The V end was cut by 6 bases, the J end by 2 bases, with 20 bases between. The CDR3 is 16 amino acids. Germline-derived CDR1 and CDR2 are SNHLY and FYNNEI. In DNA form, the CDR3 reads TGTGCCAGCAGGGAAAAGGGGGGGGTAGGACCCTACGAGCAGTACTTC. This sequence encodes CASREKGGVGPYEQYF.